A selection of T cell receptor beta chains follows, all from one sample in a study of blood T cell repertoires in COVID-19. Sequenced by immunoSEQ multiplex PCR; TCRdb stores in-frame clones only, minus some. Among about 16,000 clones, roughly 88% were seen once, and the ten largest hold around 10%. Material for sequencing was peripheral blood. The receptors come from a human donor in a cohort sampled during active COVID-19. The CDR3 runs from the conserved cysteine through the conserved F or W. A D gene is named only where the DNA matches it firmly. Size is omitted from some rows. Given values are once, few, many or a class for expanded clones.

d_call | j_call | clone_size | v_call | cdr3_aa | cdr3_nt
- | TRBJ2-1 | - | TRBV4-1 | CASSQDVGGASREQFF | TGCGCCAGCAGCCAAGATGTAGGGGGGGCCAGTCGTGAGCAGTTCTTC
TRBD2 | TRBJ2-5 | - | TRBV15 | CATSGLAGETQYF | TGTGCCACCAGCGGACTAGCGGGAGAGACCCAGTACTTC
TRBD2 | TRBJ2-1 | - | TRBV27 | CASSAYAQLAGGQQFF | TGTGCCAGCAGTGCCTATGCCCAACTAGCGGGGGGCCAGCAGTTCTTC
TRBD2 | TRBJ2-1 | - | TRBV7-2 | CASSLAGRGVKFF | TGTGCCAGCAGCTTAGCCGGGCGGGGGGTAAAGTTCTTC
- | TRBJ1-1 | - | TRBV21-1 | CASSQGGFAGEDHTEAFF | TGTGCCAGCAGCCAGGGTGGTTTTGCTGGAGAGGATCACACTGAAGCTTTCTTT
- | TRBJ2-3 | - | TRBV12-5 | CASGFGTGGTDTQYF | TGTGCTAGTGGTTTTGGAACGGGGGGCACAGATACGCAGTATTTT
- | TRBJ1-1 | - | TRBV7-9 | CASSFPGVGTEAFF | TGTGCCAGCAGCTTTCCAGGGGTTGGGACTGAAGCTTTCTTT
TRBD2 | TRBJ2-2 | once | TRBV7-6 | CASSSKRWLAGGEAGELFF | TGTGCCAGCAGCTCCAAACGTTGGCTAGCGGGGGGGGAGGCCGGGGAGCTGTTTTTT
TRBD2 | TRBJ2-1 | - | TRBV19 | CASTFSGLSSYNEQFF | TGTGCCAGTACCTTTAGCGGGCTTAGCTCCTACAATGAGCAGTTCTTC
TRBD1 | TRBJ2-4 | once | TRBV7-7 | CASSLSWDRGGTKNIQYF | TGTGCCAGCAGCTTAAGTTGGGACAGGGGCGGAACCAAAAACATTCAGTACTTC
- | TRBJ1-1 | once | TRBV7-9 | CASSLGQSGDTEAFF | TGTGCCAGCAGCTTAGGACAGAGTGGGGACACTGAAGCTTTCTTT
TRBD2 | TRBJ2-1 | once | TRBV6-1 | CASSETGGAYNEQFF | TGTGCCAGCAGTGAAACTGGGGGGGCCTACAATGAGCAGTTCTTC
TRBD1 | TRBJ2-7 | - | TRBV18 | CASSASGQGKYEQYF | TGTGCCAGCTCAGCGTCTGGACAGGGCAAGTACGAGCAGTACTTC
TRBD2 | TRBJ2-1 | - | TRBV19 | CASSIQRGYEQFF | TGTGCCAGTAGTATACAGCGGGGGTATGAGCAGTTCTTC
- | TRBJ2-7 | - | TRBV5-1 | CASRLRGEQYF | TGCGCCAGCAGGTTAAGGGGCGAGCAGTACTTC
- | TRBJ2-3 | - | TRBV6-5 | CASSRPRGPYTQYF | TGTGCCAGCAGCCGTCCGCGGGGGCCCTATACGCAGTATTTT
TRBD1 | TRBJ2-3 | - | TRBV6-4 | CASSDGTGGWDTQYF | TGTGCCAGCAGTGACGGGACAGGGGGCTGGGATACGCAGTATTTT
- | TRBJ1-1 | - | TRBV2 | CASNRQGTNTEAFF | TGTGCCAGCAACCGTCAGGGGACGAACACTGAAGCTTTCTTT
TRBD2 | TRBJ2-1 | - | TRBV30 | CAWMTSGGYNEQFF | TGTGCCTGGATGACTAGCGGGGGATACAATGAGCAGTTCTTC
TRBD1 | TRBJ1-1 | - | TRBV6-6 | CASRRQGGNTEAFF | TGTGCCAGCAGAAGACAGGGGGGGAACACTGAAGCTTTCTTT
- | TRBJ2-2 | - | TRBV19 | CASSPVDRTNTGELFF | TGTGCCAGTAGTCCCGTCGACAGAACGAACACCGGGGAGCTGTTTTTT
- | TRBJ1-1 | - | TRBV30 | CAWSVGARGTEAFF | TGTGCCTGGAGTGTCGGGGCGCGGGGCACTGAAGCTTTCTTT
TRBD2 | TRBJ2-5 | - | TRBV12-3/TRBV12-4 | CASSQLAGETQYF | TGTGCCAGCAGTCAACTAGCGGGAGAGACCCAGTACTTC
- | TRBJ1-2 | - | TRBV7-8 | CASSLRNWGGNYGYTF | TGTGCCAGCAGCTTACGGAACTGGGGGGGCAACTATGGCTACACCTTC
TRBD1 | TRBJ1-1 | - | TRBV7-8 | CASSLRDRGSNTEAFF | TGTGCCAGCAGCTTACGAGACAGGGGCTCGAACACTGAAGCTTTCTTT
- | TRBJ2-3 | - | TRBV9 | CASSLPIGGGTDTQYF | TGTGCCAGCAGCCTCCCAATAGGGGGGGGCACAGATACGCAGTATTTT
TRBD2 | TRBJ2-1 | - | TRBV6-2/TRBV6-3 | CASSYLSGGVYNEQFF | TGTGCCAGCAGTTACTTGAGCGGGGGGGTTTACAATGAGCAGTTCTTC
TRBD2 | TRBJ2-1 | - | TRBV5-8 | CASSLLRGGRDEQFF | TGTGCCAGCAGCCTGTTGCGGGGGGGCCGGGATGAGCAGTTCTTC
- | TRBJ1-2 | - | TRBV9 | CASSVDAGALYGYTF | TGTGCCAGCAGCGTAGATGCTGGGGCCCTCTATGGCTACACCTTC
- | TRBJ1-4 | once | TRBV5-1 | CASSPAGRVDEKLFF | TGCGCCAGCAGCCCGGCCGGCAGGGTCGATGAAAAACTGTTTTTT
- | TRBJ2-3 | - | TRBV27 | CASSFGTVGDTQYF | TGTGCCAGCAGTTTCGGGACTGTTGGGGACACGCAGTATTTT
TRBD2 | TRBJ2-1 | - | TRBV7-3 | CASSLLAGGYNEQFF | TGTGCCAGCAGCTTACTAGCGGGGGGATACAATGAGCAGTTCTTC
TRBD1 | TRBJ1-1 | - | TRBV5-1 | CASRPGTGGPNTEAFF | TGCGCCAGCAGGCCCGGGACAGGGGGCCCGAACACTGAAGCTTTCTTT
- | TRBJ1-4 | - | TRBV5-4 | CASRSPGNEKLFF | TGTGCCAGCAGGAGCCCAGGGAATGAAAAACTGTTTTTT
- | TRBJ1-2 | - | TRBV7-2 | CASSLGGYGGYGYTF | TGTGCCAGCAGCTTAGGAGGGTACGGTGGCTATGGCTACACCTTC
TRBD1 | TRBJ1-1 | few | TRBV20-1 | CSARGQAEAFF | TGCAGTGCTAGGGGACAGGCTGAAGCTTTCTTT
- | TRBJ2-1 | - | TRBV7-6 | CASSLVTGVYNEQFF | TGTGCCAGCAGCTTAGTAACAGGAGTCTACAATGAGCAGTTCTTC
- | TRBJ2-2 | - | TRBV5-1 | CASSVRGPGTGELFF | TGCGCCAGCAGCGTCAGGGGTCCGGGCACCGGGGAGCTGTTTTTT
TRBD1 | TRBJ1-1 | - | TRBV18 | CASSPAVDRAAEAFF | TGTGCCAGCTCACCCGCTGTTGACAGGGCGGCGGAAGCTTTCTTT
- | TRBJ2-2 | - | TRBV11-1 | CASSLEQGSGELFF | TGTGCCAGCAGCTTGGAACAGGGTTCCGGGGAGCTGTTTTTT
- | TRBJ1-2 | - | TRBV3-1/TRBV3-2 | CASSQDTGRMYGYTF | TGTGCCAGCAGCCAAGATACAGGACGAATGTACGGCTACACCTTC
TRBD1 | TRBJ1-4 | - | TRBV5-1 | CASRRDRDNEKLFF | TGCGCCAGCAGGAGGGACAGGGATAATGAAAAACTGTTTTTT
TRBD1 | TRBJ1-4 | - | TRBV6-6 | CASSPTGNEAKLFF | TGTGCCAGCAGTCCGACAGGGAATGAGGCAAAACTGTTTTTT
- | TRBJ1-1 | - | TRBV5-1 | CASSSQGNTEAFF | TGCGCCAGCAGCTCGCAGGGGAACACTGAAGCTTTCTTT
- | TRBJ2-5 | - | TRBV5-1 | CASSLGSRDYF | TGCGCCAGCAGCTTGGGATCTCGGGATTACTTC
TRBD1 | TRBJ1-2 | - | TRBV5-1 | CASSFHTGDGYTF | TGCGCCAGCAGCTTTCACACAGGGGATGGCTACACCTTC
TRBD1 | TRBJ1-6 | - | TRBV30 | CAWSLGGTGNSPLHF | TGTGCCTGGAGTCTCGGTGGGACAGGGAATTCACCCCTCCACTTT
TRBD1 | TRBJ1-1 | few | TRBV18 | CASSPQGDTEAFF | TGTGCCAGCTCACCGCAGGGGGACACTGAAGCTTTCTTT
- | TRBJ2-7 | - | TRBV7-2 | CASSQLAGDSYEQYF | TGTGCCAGCAGCCAGCTCGCCGGGGACTCCTACGAGCAGTACTTC
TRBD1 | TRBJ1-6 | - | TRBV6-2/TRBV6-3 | CASSTTGSGNSPLHF | TGTGCCAGCAGTACGACAGGGTCGGGCAATTCACCCCTCCACTTT
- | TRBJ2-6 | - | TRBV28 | CASVPLRSGANVLTF | TGTGCCAGCGTCCCCTTGCGGAGCGGGGCCAACGTCCTGACTTTC
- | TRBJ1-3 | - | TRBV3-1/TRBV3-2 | CASSQAGTGNTIYF | TGTGCCAGCAGCCAAGCGGGGACTGGAAACACCATATATTTT
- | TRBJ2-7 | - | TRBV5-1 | CASTQTGTKGEQYF | TGCGCCAGCACCCAAACCGGGACAAAAGGCGAGCAGTACTTC
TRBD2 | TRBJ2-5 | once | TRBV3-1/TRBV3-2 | CASSQDLAGGFLQETQYF | TGTGCCAGCAGCCAAGATCTAGCGGGGGGGTTTTTACAAGAGACCCAGTACTTC
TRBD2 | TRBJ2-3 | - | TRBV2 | CASSLLGGVLQDTQYF | TGTGCCAGCAGTCTACTGGGGGGGGTATTGCAAGATACGCAGTATTTT
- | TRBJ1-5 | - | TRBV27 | CASSPIDNQPQHF | TGTGCCAGCAGTCCCATAGATAATCAGCCCCAGCATTTT
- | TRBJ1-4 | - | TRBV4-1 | CASSQLPAEGKLFF | TGCGCCAGCAGCCAACTACCTGCGGAGGGAAAACTGTTTTTT